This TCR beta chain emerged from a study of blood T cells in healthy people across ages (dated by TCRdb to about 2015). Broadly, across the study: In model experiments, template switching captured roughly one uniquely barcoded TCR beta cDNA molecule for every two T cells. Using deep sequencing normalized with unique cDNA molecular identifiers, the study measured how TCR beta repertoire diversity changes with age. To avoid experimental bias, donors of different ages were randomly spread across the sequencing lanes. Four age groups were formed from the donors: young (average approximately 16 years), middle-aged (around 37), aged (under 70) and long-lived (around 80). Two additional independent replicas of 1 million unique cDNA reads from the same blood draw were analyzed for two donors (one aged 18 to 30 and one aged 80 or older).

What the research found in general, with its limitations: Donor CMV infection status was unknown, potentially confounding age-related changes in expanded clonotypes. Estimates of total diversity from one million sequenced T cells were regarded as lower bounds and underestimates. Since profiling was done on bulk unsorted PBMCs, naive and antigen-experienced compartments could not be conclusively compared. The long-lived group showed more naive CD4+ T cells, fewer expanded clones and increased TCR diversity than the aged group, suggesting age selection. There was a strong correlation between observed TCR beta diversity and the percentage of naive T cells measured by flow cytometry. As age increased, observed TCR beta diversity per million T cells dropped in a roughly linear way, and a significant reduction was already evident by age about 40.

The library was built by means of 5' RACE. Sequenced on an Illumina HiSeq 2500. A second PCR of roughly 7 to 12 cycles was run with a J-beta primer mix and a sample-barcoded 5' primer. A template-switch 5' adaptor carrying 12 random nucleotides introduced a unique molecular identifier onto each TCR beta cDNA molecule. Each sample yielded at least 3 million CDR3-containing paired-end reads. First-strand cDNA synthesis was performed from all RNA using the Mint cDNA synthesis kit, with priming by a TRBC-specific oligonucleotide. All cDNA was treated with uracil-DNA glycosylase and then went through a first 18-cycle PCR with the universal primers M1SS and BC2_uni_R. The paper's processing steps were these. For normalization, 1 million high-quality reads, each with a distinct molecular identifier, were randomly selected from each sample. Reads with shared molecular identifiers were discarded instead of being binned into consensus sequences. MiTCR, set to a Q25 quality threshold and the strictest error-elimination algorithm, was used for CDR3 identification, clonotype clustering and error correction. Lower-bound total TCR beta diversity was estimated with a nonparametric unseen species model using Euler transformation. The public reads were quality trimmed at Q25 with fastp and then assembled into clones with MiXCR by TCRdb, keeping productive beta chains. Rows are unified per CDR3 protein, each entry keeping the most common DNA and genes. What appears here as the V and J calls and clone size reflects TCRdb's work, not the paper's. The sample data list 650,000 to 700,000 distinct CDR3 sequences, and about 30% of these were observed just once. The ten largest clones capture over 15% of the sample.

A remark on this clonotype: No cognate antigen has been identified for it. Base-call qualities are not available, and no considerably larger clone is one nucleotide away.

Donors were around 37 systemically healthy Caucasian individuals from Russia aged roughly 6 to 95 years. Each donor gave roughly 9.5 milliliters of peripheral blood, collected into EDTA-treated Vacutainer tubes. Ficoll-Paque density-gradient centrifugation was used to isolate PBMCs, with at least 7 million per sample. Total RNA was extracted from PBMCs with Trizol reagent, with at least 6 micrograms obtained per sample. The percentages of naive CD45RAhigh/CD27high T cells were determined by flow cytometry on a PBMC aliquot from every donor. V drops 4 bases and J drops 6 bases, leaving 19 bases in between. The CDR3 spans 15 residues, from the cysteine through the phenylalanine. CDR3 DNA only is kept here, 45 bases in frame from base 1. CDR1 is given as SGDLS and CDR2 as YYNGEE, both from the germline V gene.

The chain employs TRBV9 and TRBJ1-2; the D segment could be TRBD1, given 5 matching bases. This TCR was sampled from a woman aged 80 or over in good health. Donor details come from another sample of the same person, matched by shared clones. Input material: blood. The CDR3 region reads CASSPCVGGGDGYTF. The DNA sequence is TGTGCCAGCAGCCCCTGTGTTGGGGGTGGCGATGGCTACACCTTC.